A selection of T cell receptor beta chains follows, all from one sample in a study of graft-versus-host responses after intestinal transplantation. Profiling relied on immunoSEQ multiplex PCR, and the TCRdb table lists in-frame clones only, not all of them. This sample has just under 65,000 clones, with around nine tenths found just once. The antigens for these receptors are not known. The specimen comprised unstimulated CD8+ T cells sorted from spleen or lymph node cells, sampled before transplant. These receptors originate from a human donor who was the organ donor for an intestinal transplant. The CDR3 runs from the conserved cysteine through the conserved F or W. The D gene is left open where the match is weak. Only part of the rows carry a size: once, few, many, or a class if the clone is expanded.

TRBV15	TRBD2	once	TRBJ2-1	15	CATSLAGERGDEQFF	TGTGCCACCAGCTTAGCGGGAGAGAGAGGTGATGAGCAGTTCTTC
TRBV10-2	NA	NA	TRBJ1-2	14	CAAGTTGEDYGYTF	TGCGCCGCTGGAACGACTGGGGAGGACTATGGCTACACCTTC
TRBV2	NA	few	TRBJ1-3	14	CASSVFGERNTIYF	TGTGCCAGCTCTGTATTCGGGGAAAGAAACACCATATATTTT
TRBV11-2	NA	NA	TRBJ2-2	14	CASSPTYGSGELFF	TGTGCCAGCAGCCCTACGTACGGGTCCGGGGAGCTGTTTTTT
TRBV27	TRBD2	NA	TRBJ2-1	18	CASSLSGGTGGSYNEQFF	TGTGCCAGCAGTTTAAGTGGGGGGACGGGAGGGTCCTACAATGAGCAGTTCTTC
TRBV6-1	TRBD1	NA	TRBJ1-3	14	CASSDRGPGNTIYF	TGTGCCAGCAGTGACAGGGGGCCGGGAAACACCATATATTTT
TRBV9	NA	NA	TRBJ2-1	16	CASSVQGVAGYNEQFF	TGTGCCAGCAGCGTACAAGGTGTGGCGGGCTACAATGAGCAGTTCTTC
TRBV5-1	NA	NA	TRBJ2-7	11	CASSLQNEQYF	TGCGCCAGCAGCCTCCAGAACGAGCAGTACTTC
TRBV5-4	NA	NA	TRBJ2-3	17	CASSHLGHPISTDTQYF	TGTGCCAGCAGCCACCTGGGACACCCCATCTCCACAGATACGCAGTATTTT
TRBV28	NA	NA	TRBJ2-1	17	CASSLPNAWASYNEQFF	TGTGCCAGCAGTTTACCGAACGCTTGGGCCTCCTACAATGAGCAGTTCTTC
TRBV28	NA	NA	TRBJ1-5	15	CASSPRGFGNQPQHF	TGTGCCAGCAGCCCAAGGGGATTCGGCAATCAGCCCCAGCATTTT
TRBV7-9	TRBD2	NA	TRBJ2-1	14	CASSPLAGWGEQFF	TGTGCCAGCAGCCCCCTAGCGGGATGGGGAGAGCAGTTCTTC
TRBV6-4	TRBD1	NA	TRBJ2-3	14	CATRDREVADTQYF	TGTGCCACCCGGGACAGGGAAGTCGCAGATACGCAGTATTTT
TRBV9	TRBD1	NA	TRBJ1-1	17	CASSVSPDRGMNTEAFF	TGTGCCAGCAGCGTAAGTCCGGACAGGGGGATGAACACTGAAGCTTTCTTT
TRBV28	NA	NA	TRBJ1-1	14	CASSTGQMNTEAFF	TGTGCCAGCAGCACCGGACAGATGAACACTGAAGCTTTCTTT
TRBV2	NA	large	TRBJ2-2	12	CASSAITGELFF	TGTGCCAGCAGTGCCATCACCGGGGAGCTGTTTTTT
TRBV11-2	NA	NA	TRBJ1-1	16	CASSVTTGDMNTEAFF	TGTGCCAGCAGCGTAACGACAGGAGATATGAACACTGAAGCTTTCTTT
TRBV10-3	NA	NA	TRBJ2-7	13	CAISPLEIYEQYF	TGTGCCATCAGCCCCCTTGAGATCTACGAGCAGTACTTC
TRBV2	TRBD2	NA	TRBJ2-7	14	CASSLRDYSYEQYF	TGTGCCAGCAGCCTCCGGGACTACTCCTACGAGCAGTACTTC